The T cell receptor (beta chain) described here comes from a study of T-cell reconstitution after alpha-beta-depleted transplantation in children. The CDR3 has 16 amino acids. Trimming shortened V by 7 bases and J by 1 base, and 17 bases separated the two germline ends. In germline, CDR1 is SGHTA, CDR2 FQGTGA. As for this clonotype: Its antigen remains unidentified.

Preparation of the TCRbeta library was carried out with unique molecular identifiers. TCRdb itself ran the PCR reads through MiXCR, one entry per CDR3 protein. The table lists around 450,000 distinct CDR3 sequences, around two fifths of them singletons. Study-wide results and caveats: Two months or so post-transplant, alpha-beta T cells reportedly derived from several hundred expanded graft clones. T-cell numbers and diversity one year post-transplant derived largely from freshly generated T cells.

The sample here was PBMCs, taken before TCRalphabeta/CD19-depleted stem cell transplant. The rearrangement links TRBV7-3 to TRBJ2-4; D is possibly TRBD1 or TRBD2 (6 bases each). This TCR was sampled from a girl under 10 years old with aplastic anemia, due to receive a stem cell transplant. CDR3 DNA sequence: TGTGCCAGCACCAAACGGGGGCAACTGGCCAAAAACATTCAGTACTTC. It is translated as CASTKRGQLAKNIQYF.